These 2 T cell receptor beta chains originate from one sample sequenced in a study of blood T cell repertoires in COVID-19. The repertoire was sequenced with immunoSEQ multiplex PCR; TCRdb's copy has only in-frame clones and lacks some. The sample has approximately 150,000 clones, 60% to 85% seen once. Sequenced sample: peripheral blood. These receptors all come from a man aged 50-60 years with acute or convalescent COVID-19.

The chain has TRBV24-1 and TRBJ2-5, with TRBD1 matching 7 bases. Trimming took 4 bases from V and 0 from J; bases not matched to a gene: 7. In germline, CDR1 is KGHDR, CDR2 SFDVKD. The CDR3 length is 16 residues. CDR3 sequence reads: CATSEDTGAYQETQYF. CDR3 DNA: TGTGCCACCAGTGAGGATACAGGGGCGTACCAAGAGACCCAGTACTTC.

This chain links TRBV5-1 with TRBJ2-4; TRBD1 agrees at 9 bases. Germline V gives CDR1 SGHRS, CDR2 YFSETQ. The CDR3 extends over 15 amino acids. Unmatched junction bases numbered 10, after V lost 5 bases and J lost 7 bases. The DNA of the CDR3 is TGCGCCAGCAGGGGTGGGACAGGGTCGGGGAACATTCAGTACTTC. Amino acid sequence: CASRGGTGSGNIQYF. Filled out from reference TRBV5-1 and TRBJ2-4, the complete variable domain reads KAGVTQTPRYLIKTRGQQVTLSCSPISGHRSVSWYQQTPGQGLQFLFEYFSETQRNKGNFPGRFSGRQFSNSRSEMNVSTLELGDSALYLCASRGGTGSGNIQYFGAGTRLSVL.